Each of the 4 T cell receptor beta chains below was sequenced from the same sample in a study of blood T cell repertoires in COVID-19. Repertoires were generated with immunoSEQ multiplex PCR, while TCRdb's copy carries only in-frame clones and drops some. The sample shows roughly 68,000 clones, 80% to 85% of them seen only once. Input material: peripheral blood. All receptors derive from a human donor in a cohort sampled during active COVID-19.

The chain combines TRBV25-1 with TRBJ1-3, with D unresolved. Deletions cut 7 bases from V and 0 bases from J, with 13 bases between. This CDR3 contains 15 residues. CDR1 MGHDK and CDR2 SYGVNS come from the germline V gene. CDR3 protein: CASKGHGSSGNTIYF. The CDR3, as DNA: TGTGCCAGCAAGGGCCACGGGAGCTCTGGAAACACCATATATTTT.

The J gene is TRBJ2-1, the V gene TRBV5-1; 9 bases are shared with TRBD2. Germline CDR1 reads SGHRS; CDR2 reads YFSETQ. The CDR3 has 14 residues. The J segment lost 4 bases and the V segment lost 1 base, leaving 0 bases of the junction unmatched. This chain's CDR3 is CASSLLAGYNEQFF. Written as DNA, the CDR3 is TGCGCCAGCAGCTTGCTAGCGGGGTACAATGAGCAGTTCTTC.

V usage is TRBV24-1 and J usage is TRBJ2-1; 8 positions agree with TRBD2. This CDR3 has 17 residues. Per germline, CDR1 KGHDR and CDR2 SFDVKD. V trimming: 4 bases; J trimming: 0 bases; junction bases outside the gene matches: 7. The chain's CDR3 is CATSEPSGTSSYNEQFF. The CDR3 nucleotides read TGTGCCACCAGTGAACCCTCCGGGACTAGCTCCTACAATGAGCAGTTCTTC.

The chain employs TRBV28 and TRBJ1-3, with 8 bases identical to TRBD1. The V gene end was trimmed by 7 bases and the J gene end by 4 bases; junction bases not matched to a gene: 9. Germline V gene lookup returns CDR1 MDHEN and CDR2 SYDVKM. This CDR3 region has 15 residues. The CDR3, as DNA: TGTGCCAGCACCCCGGACAGGGCGCGAGGAAACACCATATATTTT. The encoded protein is CASTPDRARGNTIYF.